The rows below give T cell receptor beta chains drawn from one sample of a study of blood T cell repertoires in COVID-19. TCRdb's copy holds only in-frame clones and misses some; the assay was immunoSEQ multiplex PCR. The sample contains about 150,000 clones, 84% of which appear only once. Sequencing was performed on peripheral blood. The receptors shown here come from a man aged 18 to 29 with active or convalescent COVID-19. CDR3s include the opening cysteine and the closing phenylalanine or tryptophan. A D gene is named only where the DNA matches it firmly. Some rows have no size entry. The others give once, few or many, or a class for an expanded clone.

d_call,clone_size,j_call,v_call,cdr3_nt,cdr3_aa
NA,NA,TRBJ1-2,TRBV3-1/TRBV3-2,TGTGCCAGCAGCCAAACAAACTATGGCTACACCTTC,CASSQTNYGYTF
TRBD1,NA,TRBJ1-2,TRBV2,TGTGCCAGCAAACCACAGGGGTATGGCTACACCTTC,CASKPQGYGYTF
NA,NA,TRBJ1-3,TRBV12-3/TRBV12-4,TGTGCCAGCAACAGACACTCTGGAAACACCATATATTTT,CASNRHSGNTIYF
NA,NA,TRBJ1-6,TRBV4-2,TGTGCCAGCAGCCAAGATGACCGGTCGGGTAATTCACCCCTCCACTTT,CASSQDDRSGNSPLHF
TRBD1,NA,TRBJ2-5,TRBV9,TGTGCCAGCAGCGCCGGGACAGGACTTAGACAAGAGACCCAGTACTTC,CASSAGTGLRQETQYF
TRBD2,few,TRBJ2-7,TRBV4-2,TGTGCCAGCAGCCAAGATCCAGCGGGGGGTTCCTACGAGCAGTACTTC,CASSQDPAGGSYEQYF
TRBD2,once,TRBJ2-7,TRBV18,TGTGCCAGCTCACCGACCACGGGGGGAGGGGAGCAGTACTTC,CASSPTTGGGEQYF
TRBD1,NA,TRBJ1-1,TRBV19,TGTGCCAGTAGTATCCGGGACAGGGAGACTGAAGCTTTCTTT,CASSIRDRETEAFF
TRBD1,NA,TRBJ1-2,TRBV2,TGTGCCAGCAACCAGGACAGGGGACCTTGTACCTTC,CASNQDRGPCTF
TRBD1,NA,TRBJ2-2,TRBV28,TGTGCCAGCAGCGCCGGACAGGGGAGGGACACCGGGGAGCTGTTTTTT,CASSAGQGRDTGELFF
TRBD2,NA,TRBJ2-1,TRBV5-5,TGTGCCAGCAGCTCTAGCGGGGGCCTTTTCAATGAGCAGTTCTTC,CASSSSGGLFNEQFF
TRBD1,NA,TRBJ1-5,TRBV2,TGTGCCAGCAGTATAGACAGGGCAAAACAGCCCCAGCATTTT,CASSIDRAKQPQHF
NA,NA,TRBJ2-2,TRBV21-1,TGTGCCAGCAGCAAAGTAAAGTCCGGACTCCTTAACACCGGGGAGCTGTTTTTT,CASSKVKSGLLNTGELFF
NA,NA,TRBJ1-6,TRBV2,TGTGCCAGCAGCTTATCGGGAAATTCACCCCTCCACTTT,CASSLSGNSPLHF
TRBD1,NA,TRBJ2-7,TRBV28,TGTGCCAGCAGCTCAGACAGGGGGATGGGATCCTACGAGCAGTACTTC,CASSSDRGMGSYEQYF
TRBD1,NA,TRBJ2-7,TRBV4-2,TGTGCCAGCAGCACACGGCGCGGACAGGGACTTGGCGAGCAGTACTTC,CASSTRRGQGLGEQYF
NA,NA,TRBJ1-5,TRBV19,TGTGCCAGTAGCGCCGGGGGTAAGGGCAATCAGCCCCAGCATTTT,CASSAGGKGNQPQHF
NA,few,TRBJ1-6,TRBV19,TGTGCCAGTAACGAGGTAACCTATAATTCACCCCTCCACTTT,CASNEVTYNSPLHF
NA,NA,TRBJ2-5,TRBV6-5,TGTGCCAGCAGTCGAGCGGGCCCCCAAGAGACCCAGTACTTC,CASSRAGPQETQYF
TRBD1,NA,TRBJ1-4,TRBV19,TGTGCCAGTAGTACTCCGGGACAGACAAATAATGAAAAACTGTTTTTT,CASSTPGQTNNEKLFF
NA,few,TRBJ1-2,TRBV5-4,TGTGCCAGCAGCTTGGGACCCCGAGGAGATACCTTC,CASSLGPRGDTF
TRBD1,NA,TRBJ1-3,TRBV19,TGTGCCAGTAACAGGGGGCCGGGAAACACCATATATTTT,CASNRGPGNTIYF
TRBD1,NA,TRBJ1-1,TRBV5-1,TGCGCCAGCAGCTTGGGGACAGGGCGGACTGAAGCTTTCTTT,CASSLGTGRTEAFF
NA,NA,TRBJ1-2,TRBV6-5,TGTGCCAGCAGTTACTCGTCTATCCAGGGGTATGGCTACACCTTC,CASSYSSIQGYGYTF
TRBD1,NA,TRBJ2-3,TRBV28,TGTGCCAGCAGTCCAACCGGGACAGGGTTCTTTTCTCGCACAGATACGCAGTATTTT,CASSPTGTGFFSRTDTQYF
NA,NA,TRBJ2-7,TRBV7-2,TGTGCCAGCAGCCCCATCCGGGAGAACTACGAGCAGTACTTC,CASSPIRENYEQYF
NA,NA,TRBJ1-1,TRBV21-1,TGTGCCAGCAGCAAAGCCCCCTCTAATTGGGACAGCGCTTCGGCCGAAGCTTTCTTT,CASSKAPSNWDSASAEAFF
NA,NA,TRBJ2-7,TRBV4-2,TGTGCCAGCAGCCAAGAAGTAGAGGAGGGCGGCGAGCAGTACTTC,CASSQEVEEGGEQYF
NA,NA,TRBJ2-7,TRBV5-6,TGTGCCAGCAGCCCCCGGGGTCGGGGCGAGCAGTACTTC,CASSPRGRGEQYF
NA,NA,TRBJ2-3,TRBV18,TGTGCCAGCTCACCACGTGGGCCTTGGGATACGCAGTATTTT,CASSPRGPWDTQYF
NA,NA,TRBJ1-1,TRBV19,TGTGCCAGTAGTATAGGGCAGGGGACGGCTGAAGCTTTCTTT,CASSIGQGTAEAFF
TRBD2,few,TRBJ2-3,TRBV19,TGTGCCAGTAGTACCCGAACCCCGGTAGCGGGCTATAGCACAGATACGCAGTATTTT,CASSTRTPVAGYSTDTQYF
TRBD1,medium-sized,TRBJ1-3,TRBV29-1,TGCAGCGTTATGACCGGGACAGTAGGAAACACCATATATTTT,CSVMTGTVGNTIYF
NA,NA,TRBJ2-3,TRBV5-1,TGCGCCAGCAGCTTGGACTACCCGTCCACAGATACGCAGTATTTT,CASSLDYPSTDTQYF
TRBD1,once,TRBJ1-6,TRBV19,TGTGCCAGTAGTTCGGGACAGAGCTCCTATAATTCACCCCTCCACTTT,CASSSGQSSYNSPLHF
NA,NA,TRBJ2-1,TRBV19,TGTGCCAGTAGTATGAGGGTGGGGTTTGGTGAGCAGTTCTTC,CASSMRVGFGEQFF
NA,NA,TRBJ2-1,TRBV6-6,TGTGCCAGCAGGTCAGACCCAGGGTATACACTGAATGAGCAGTTCTTC,CASRSDPGYTLNEQFF
NA,NA,TRBJ2-1,TRBV9,TGTGCCAGCAGCGTTTGGGACTCTTCCTACAATGAGCAGTTCTTC,CASSVWDSSYNEQFF
NA,NA,TRBJ2-5,TRBV14,TGTGCCAGCAGCCAAGATCCCTGGTCGGCGGGGACCCAGTACTTC,CASSQDPWSAGTQYF
TRBD2,few,TRBJ2-7,TRBV6-2/TRBV6-3,TGTGCCAGCAGCCGCGGGGGGCCTTCGGACGAGCAGTACTTC,CASSRGGPSDEQYF
NA,NA,TRBJ2-3,TRBV7-6,TGTGCCAGCAGCTTAGCGTTCCGAGTAAACACAGATACGCAGTATTTT,CASSLAFRVNTDTQYF
NA,once,TRBJ1-2,TRBV5-1,TGCGCCAGCAGCTTGGAGGGAGTTCGGGGCTACACCTTC,CASSLEGVRGYTF
NA,NA,TRBJ1-4,TRBV28,TGTGCCAGCAGTTCCCGACAGTTGCCAACTAATGAAAAACTGTTTTTT,CASSSRQLPTNEKLFF
TRBD1,NA,TRBJ2-1,TRBV6-5,TGTGCCAGCAGTTACGTCGGGACAGGGAGGGACAATGAGCAGTTCTTC,CASSYVGTGRDNEQFF
NA,NA,TRBJ1-1,TRBV6-5,TGTGCCAGCAGCTACCGCGGGAGGGGCGGGACTGAAGCTTTCTTT,CASSYRGRGGTEAFF
TRBD1,NA,TRBJ2-2,TRBV6-5,TGTGCCAGCAACTCCGGGACAGGGGGCTCTGGGGAGCTGTTTTTT,CASNSGTGGSGELFF
TRBD2,NA,TRBJ2-3,TRBV27,TGTGCCAGCAGTTTATTTGGCGGGGGAAGGGGCACAGATACGCAGTATTTT,CASSLFGGGRGTDTQYF
NA,NA,TRBJ2-1,TRBV29-1,TGCAGCGTTGAAGATCCAGACAATGAGCAGTTCTTC,CSVEDPDNEQFF
NA,NA,TRBJ2-1,TRBV30,TGTGCCTGGAGGGAGGAGAATTTAGGTTCTAGTGAGCAGTTCTTC,CAWREENLGSSEQFF
NA,NA,TRBJ1-1,TRBV5-6,TGTGCCAGCAGCTTTATAACAGGGTCCCTGCTAACTGAAGCTTTCTTT,CASSFITGSLLTEAFF
NA,NA,TRBJ1-5,TRBV28,TGTGCCAGCAGTTTCCGCAAATATACAGGGACGCATAGTCAGCCCCAGCATTTT,CASSFRKYTGTHSQPQHF
TRBD1,NA,TRBJ2-2,TRBV5-1,TGCGCCAGCAGCTTCGGGACAGCGAACACCGGGGAGCTGTTTTTT,CASSFGTANTGELFF
TRBD1,NA,TRBJ1-2,TRBV13,TGTGCCAGCAGCTTCAACAGGGGGAGAGATGGCTACACCTTC,CASSFNRGRDGYTF
NA,NA,TRBJ2-3,TRBV28,TGTGCCAGCAGTTCACCATCTAGCACCAGCACAGATACGCAGTATTTT,CASSSPSSTSTDTQYF
TRBD2,NA,TRBJ2-1,TRBV27,TGTGCCAGCAGTTTATCTCCTAGCGGGGCCTACAATGAGCAGTTCTTC,CASSLSPSGAYNEQFF
TRBD2,NA,TRBJ2-1,TRBV7-3,TGTGCCAGCAGCTCGGTTGGAACTAGCGGGCGGTATAATGAGCAGTTCTTC,CASSSVGTSGRYNEQFF
NA,few,TRBJ1-5,TRBV6-5,TGTGCCAGCAGTCGACTTTTTGGGAGCAATCAGCCCCAGCATTTT,CASSRLFGSNQPQHF
NA,once,TRBJ1-1,TRBV5-1,TGCGCCAGCAGGACAGGGAACACTGAAGCTTTCTTT,CASRTGNTEAFF
TRBD1,once,TRBJ2-1,TRBV5-4,TGTGCCAGCAGCCAAGGGGACAGGGTGAATGAGCAGTTCTTC,CASSQGDRVNEQFF
TRBD1,NA,TRBJ2-2,TRBV9,TGTGCCAGCAGCGTTTTCGACAGGGGGGGCACCGGGGAGCTGTTTTTT,CASSVFDRGGTGELFF